These 32 T cell receptor beta chains share one sample of origin, sequenced in a study of shared clonotypes between healthy human individuals. Sequencing was performed with immunoSEQ multiplex PCR; in TCRdb, only in-frame clones are kept and a portion is missing. The sample has 2 million to 2.5 million clones; 90% to 96% are singletons. Input material: naive CD4+ T cells sorted from blood. Subset reported: CD45RA+ positively selected. The receptors shown here come from a man between 18 and 35 years old in good health.

This clone was picked up one time. The rearrangement links TRBV4-1 to TRBJ1-5, with D maybe TRBD1 (5 bases). The CDR3 is 17 residues long. Trimming took off 0 bases at V and 6 bases at J, with 18 bases between the two ends. Per the germline V gene, CDR1 is MGHRA and CDR2 is YSYEKL. CDR3 sequence: CASSQEMGQGVSQPQHF. DNA of the CDR3: TGCGCCAGCAGCCAAGAGATGGGCCAGGGAGTAAGTCAGCCCCAGCATTTT.

V and J are TRBV9 and TRBJ2-1; TRBD2 agrees at 11 bases. Per the germline V gene, CDR1 is SGDLS and CDR2 is YYNGEE. The CDR3 length is 16 residues. V shed 4 bases and J 2 bases; nucleotides not matched to a gene: 5. The CDR3 DNA follows: TGTGCCAGCAGCCCTACTAGCGGGGGAACCTACAATGAGCAGTTCTTC. This sequence encodes CASSPTSGGTYNEQFF.

The V call is TRBV7-9, the J call TRBJ2-7, with D possibly matching TRBD1 (6 bases). The germline V gene encodes CDR1 SEHNR and CDR2 FQNEAQ (reference sequence). This CDR3 has 13 amino acids. Trimming took off 5 bases at V and 5 bases at J, with 13 bases between the two ends. CDR3 sequence (DNA): TGTGCCAGCAGCCAAAGGACAGAGGACGAGCAGTACTTC. It yields the protein CASSQRTEDEQYF.

This chain joins TRBV4-1 and TRBJ1-5; TRBD1 matches 11 bases. The V and J ends lost 1 base and 0 bases, in that order; junction bases with no gene match: 2. CDR1 and CDR2 from the germline V gene are MGHRA and YSYEKL. The CDR3 totals 17 residues. CDR3 region: CASSQGGQGDSNQPQHF. The CDR3 nucleotides read TGCGCCAGCAGCCAAGGGGGACAGGGGGATAGCAATCAGCCCCAGCATTTT.

The CDR3 DNA is TGTGCCAGCAGTTACTCGACGGAGAACTATGGCTACACCTTC. This sequence encodes CASSYSTENYGYTF. This chain links TRBV6-5 with TRBJ1-2; D gene unclear. Trimming left V 0 bases short and J 2 bases short, with 7 bases between. In germline, CDR1 is MNHEY, CDR2 SVGAGI. CDR3 length: 14 residues.

This sequence joins TRBV6-7 and TRBJ1-2, with D maybe TRBD1 (5 bases). TRBV6-7 is sorted into the ORF group, with uncertain function. This CDR3 comprises 17 residues. V was clipped by 0 bases and J by 4 bases, with 18 bases between them. CDR3 in DNA: TGTGCCAGCAGTTACTCGAATTTTGGGGCCAGCCGCTATGGCTACACCTTC. This encodes CASSYSNFGASRYGYTF.

The genes are TRBV5-1 and TRBJ2-3; 15 bases match TRBD2. The CDR3 runs 17 residues. The junction had 4 bases not matched to a gene; V was cut back by 3 bases and J by 2 bases. Germline V gene lookup returns CDR1 SGHRS and CDR2 YFSETQ. This chain's CDR3 is CASSSGTSGGNTDTQYF. CDR3 DNA sequence: TGCGCCAGCAGCTCGGGGACTAGCGGGGGGAACACAGATACGCAGTATTTT.

This chain connects TRBV28 to TRBJ2-7; no clear D. Germline V lookup: CDR1 MDHEN, CDR2 SYDVKM. This CDR3 has 15 residues. Trimming took 5 bases from V and 5 from J, leaving 19 bases between them. This CDR3 reads CASSPAIVGIHEQYF. The CDR3 bases are TGTGCCAGCAGTCCCGCTATTGTGGGGATCCACGAGCAGTACTTC. Supplemented by reference TRBV28 and TRBJ2-7, the full variable domain reads DVKVTQSSRYLVKRTGEKVFLECVQDMDHENMFWYRQDPGLGLRLIYFSYDVKMKEKGDIPEGYSVSREKKERFSLILESASTNQTSMYLCASSPAIVGIHEQYFGPGTRLTVT.

The gene calls are TRBV12-5 and TRBJ1-5, with D possibly being TRBD1 (5 bases). Between the trimmed V and J ends, which lost 6 bases and 6 bases, there was a span of 9 bases. Germline V lookup: CDR1 LGHNT, CDR2 FRNRAP. The CDR3 spans 12 residues. CDR3 loop: CASGGQGQPQHF. In DNA form, the CDR3 reads TGTGCTAGTGGGGGTCAGGGTCAGCCCCAGCATTTT.

Concerning this clone: Other DNA variants within this sample encode the same CDR3. This chain uses TRBV18 with TRBJ1-5; the D gene is possibly TRBD1 (6 bases). This CDR3 region has 13 residues. V shed 6 bases and J shed 4 bases, with 10 bases lying between them. The germline V gene encodes CDR1 KGHSH and CDR2 LQKENI. The CDR3 DNA reads TGTGCCAGCTCGCGAGACAGGAATCAGCCCCAGCATTTT. Protein: CASSRDRNQPQHF.

The chain is built from TRBV5-6 and TRBJ2-5; 8 bases agree with TRBD2. Germline assignment: CDR1 SGHDT and CDR2 YYEEEE. This CDR3 spans 17 amino acids. V gave up 2 bases and J gave up 5 bases; unmatched junction bases: 14. CDR3 DNA sequence: TGTGCCAGCAGCTTATCTGTCGGGACTAGTTGGAGGGAGACCCAGTACTTC. Protein sequence: CASSLSVGTSWRETQYF. Supplemented by reference TRBV5-6 and TRBJ2-5, the full variable domain reads DAGVTQSPTHLIKTRGQQVTLRCSPKSGHDTVSWYQQALGQGPQFIFQYYEEEERQRGNFPDRFSGHQFPNYSSELNVNALLLGDSALYLCASSLSVGTSWRETQYFGPGTRLLVL.

This clone came up once. V usage is TRBV13 and J usage is TRBJ2-7; D assignment may be TRBD1 or TRBD2 (5 bases each). Per the germline V gene, CDR1 is PRHDT and CDR2 is FYEKMQ (reference sequence). The CDR3 runs to 15 residues. The V end lost 3 bases, the J end lost 5 bases, and 17 bases lay between the germline ends. The CDR3 DNA reads TGTGCCAGCAGCTTCCAACCCGGGACGAAGAACGAGCAGTACTTC. Its translation: CASSFQPGTKNEQYF.

In the case of this clone: This specimen includes other DNA sequences encoding the same CDR3. V is TRBV4-3 and J is TRBJ2-7, with TRBD1 matching 11 bases. With V trimmed by 3 bases and J by 1 base, 2 bases remained unmatched. This CDR3 has 15 amino acids. Germline V CDR1 and CDR2: LGHNA, YSLEER. As DNA, the CDR3 is TGCGCCAGCAGCCAGGACAGGGGGCTATCCTACGAGCAGTACTTC. Amino acid sequence: CASSQDRGLSYEQYF.

This sequence joins TRBV2 and TRBJ1-4; D possibly corresponds to TRBD1 (5 bases). The CDR3 runs to 16 residues. Germline V lookup: CDR1 SNHLY, CDR2 FYNNEI. V was cut by 4 bases and J by 0 bases, with 12 bases left in between. Here the CDR3 reads CASSVGGVPTNEKLFF. Written as DNA, the CDR3 is TGTGCCAGCAGTGTGGGGGGGGTACCAACTAATGAAAAACTGTTTTTT.

This chain links TRBV18 with TRBJ1-2, with 8 bases aligning to TRBD1. The germline gives CDR1 KGHSH, CDR2 LQKENI. This CDR3 is built from 15 residues. The ends lost 3 bases at V and 4 bases at J; junction bases unmatched: 7. The CDR3 spells CASSPRQGSSYGYTF. The CDR3 DNA sequence: TGTGCCAGCTCACCCCGACAGGGGTCCTCCTATGGCTACACCTTC.

CDR3 bases: TGTGCCAGCAGAGACCAGGGGGCAGGTAATTCACCCCTCCACTTT. Its translation: CASRDQGAGNSPLHF. The chain uses TRBV28 and TRBJ1-6; 8 bases match TRBD1. Germline values: CDR1 MDHEN, CDR2 SYDVKM. The CDR3 runs to 15 residues. Germline trimming cut 6 bases from V and 6 bases from J; bases unmatched to any gene: 7.

As concerns this clone: Germline and junction disagree at one end, which may indicate a read error. This chain links TRBV25-1 with TRBJ1-2, with D unresolved. This CDR3 spans 13 amino acids. Germline assignment: CDR1 MGHDK and CDR2 SYGVNS. CDR3 region: CASTRSGADPVNF. The CDR3 DNA follows: TGTGCCAGCACAAGGTCCGGTGCGGACCCCGTGAACTTC.

The gene calls are TRBV30 and TRBJ1-5; D is ambiguous. The germline V gene encodes CDR1 GTSNPN and CDR2 SVGIG (reference sequence). CDR3 length: 14 residues. Trimming shortened V by 2 bases and J by 2 bases, and 10 bases separated the two germline ends. CDR3: CAWSSLSGNQPQHF. The CDR3 coding sequence is TGTGCCTGGAGTTCGCTCAGTGGCAATCAGCCCCAGCATTTT.

V gene TRBV6-5 combines with J gene TRBJ2-2, with D unresolved. This CDR3 has 14 residues. Germline V CDR1 and CDR2: MNHEY, SVGAGI. V was cut by 1 base and J by 7 bases, with 10 bases left in between. The DNA for the CDR3 is TGTGCCAGCAGTTACTTGTTTCCAGGCGGGGAGCTGTTTTTT. Translation: CASSYLFPGGELFF.

The chain carries TRBV9 and TRBJ1-4; TRBD1 might be the D (5 bases). V lost 0 bases and J 7 bases, leaving 16 bases between the germline ends. Germline loops: CDR1 SGDLS, CDR2 YYNGEE. This CDR3 spans 16 amino acids. CDR3 region: CASSVGGMISSEKLFF. The CDR3 region has the DNA TGTGCCAGCAGCGTAGGGGGCATGATATCAAGTGAAAAACTGTTTTTT.

The chain links TRBV6-5 to TRBJ2-5; perhaps TRBD2 as D (6 bases). This CDR3 is 13 amino acids long. Germline V lookup: CDR1 MNHEY, CDR2 SVGAGI. Trimming pared 5 bases from V and 2 bases from J, leaving 9 bases between. The CDR3 sequence is CASSRDFQETQYF. CDR3 coding DNA: TGTGCCAGCAGTCGGGACTTTCAAGAGACCCAGTACTTC.

This chain links TRBV10-2 with TRBJ2-7; 9 bases fit TRBD1. This CDR3 region has 17 residues. V lost 6 bases and J lost 5; bases outside the gene matches: 17. Germline V gene data show CDR1 as WSHSY and CDR2 as SAAADI. CDR3 sequence reads: CASRRGTGYGLRDEQYF. The CDR3 coding sequence is TGCGCCAGCAGGAGGGGGACAGGGTATGGTCTTCGCGACGAGCAGTACTTC.

This clone has a handful of counts. The sample has other DNA sequences that encode this CDR3 too. The chain recombines TRBV9 with TRBJ2-5, with 8 bases aligning to TRBD2. Trimming removed 3 bases from V and 4 bases from J; junction bases left unmatched: 2. CDR3 length: 13 residues. Germline CDR1 reads SGDLS; CDR2 reads YYNGEE. The CDR3 sequence: CASSGGLVETQYF. In nucleotides, the CDR3 is TGTGCCAGCAGCGGGGGACTAGTAGAGACCCAGTACTTC.

The chain has TRBV2 and TRBJ1-1; D is unclear. The CDR3 length is 14 residues. V shed 3 bases and J shed 1 base, with 9 bases lying between them. Germline CDR1 and CDR2: SNHLY and FYNNEI. The DNA for the CDR3 is TGTGCCAGCAGTGATGGCCCCCGGAACACTGAAGCTTTCTTT. The encoded protein is CASSDGPRNTEAFF.

The CDR3 here is CASSNGNQPQHF. As DNA, the CDR3 is TGTGCCAGCAGTAACGGCAATCAGCCCCAGCATTTT. The genes are TRBV28 and TRBJ1-5, with D unclear. V lost 5 bases, J lost 2 bases, and 4 bases lay in between. The CDR3 length is 12 residues. CDR1 MDHEN and CDR2 SYDVKM come from the germline V gene.

V usage is TRBV10-3 and J usage is TRBJ2-1; 12 nucleotides match TRBD2. J was trimmed by 8 bases and V by 5 bases; bases with no gene match: 7. The germline V gene encodes CDR1 ENHRY and CDR2 SYGVKD. The CDR3 is 15 residues long. CDR3 nucleotides: TGTGCCATCAGTTTACTAGCGGGAGGAGGGTATGAGCAGTTCTTC. Amino acids: CAISLLAGGGYEQFF.

This clone was counted between two and nine times. The genes are TRBV6-4 and TRBJ1-2; possible D gene TRBD1, 5 bases. Germline-derived CDR1 and CDR2 are MRHNA and SNTAGT. There are 13 residues in the CDR3. Trimming removed 2 bases from V and 8 bases from J, with 12 bases in between. The CDR3 loop is CASSDGTFGGYTF. CDR3 bases: TGTGCCAGCAGTGACGGGACGTTCGGGGGCTACACCTTC.

V is TRBV6-5 and J is TRBJ1-6; no clear D. Germline CDR1 and CDR2: MNHEY and SVGAGI. V was pared by 8 bases and J by 7 bases, with 18 bases between. This CDR3 spans 15 amino acids. The CDR3 sequence: CASVRSGSINSPLHF. CDR3 sequence (DNA): TGTGCCAGCGTCCGGTCCGGGTCCATCAATTCACCCCTCCACTTT.

The chain combines TRBV28 with TRBJ2-1; 7 nucleotides align to TRBD1. The germline gives CDR1 MDHEN, CDR2 SYDVKM. The CDR3 extends over 15 amino acids. After removal of 7 bases from V and 9 bases from J, the junction contained 15 bases not matched to a gene. CDR3 in DNA: TGTGCCAGCATCCGGCCAGGGGGACAGCCCTCTGAGCAGTTCTTC. Protein product: CASIRPGGQPSEQFF.

This clone showed up just a few times. The chain couples TRBV19 to TRBJ2-7, with D uncertain. The V gene's germline CDR1 is LNHDA and CDR2 SQIVND (reference sequence). The CDR3 length is 15 residues. V dropped 3 bases and J dropped 1 base, with 13 bases sitting between them. The CDR3 sequence: CASSIDPRPSYEQYF. CDR3 DNA: TGTGCCAGTAGTATTGACCCCCGGCCTTCCTACGAGCAGTACTTC.

The V call is TRBV7-9, the J call TRBJ2-7; 9 bases are a match to TRBD1. After removal of 5 bases from V and 3 bases from J, the junction contained 8 bases not matched to a gene. Germline-derived CDR1 and CDR2 are SEHNR and FQNEAQ (reference sequence). The CDR3 length is 15 residues. CDR3 sequence: CASSRGTGINYEQYF. The CDR3 bases are TGTGCCAGCAGCAGAGGGACAGGGATTAACTACGAGCAGTACTTC.

In regard to this clone: Other DNA sequences in this sample translate to the same CDR3. J is TRBJ2-7 and V is TRBV29-1; tentatively, D is TRBD1 (5 bases). V was pared by 4 bases and J by 1 base, with 8 bases between. The CDR3 covers 12 residues. Germline CDR1 and CDR2: SQVTM and ANQGSEA. The CDR3 region is CSVGRGSYEQYF. In nucleotides, the CDR3 is TGCAGCGTTGGTAGGGGTTCCTACGAGCAGTACTTC.